One and the same sample provided the 32 T cell receptor beta chains below, sequenced in a study of T-cell memory formation after mild COVID-19. TCRdb fed the 5' RACE reads into MiXCR, producing one record per CDR3 protein. Of roughly 310,000 distinct CDR3 sequences in the sample, more than 15% were seen once. Sample: PBMCs or a T cell subset sorted from them (not recorded which). The receptor source for this set is a man between 18 and 35 years old who had mild COVID-19 (a few samples of this study predate the infection). Cell type and time point are not known.

This clonotype was seen ten or more times. The V gene is TRBV12-3 or TRBV12-4, the J gene TRBJ2-3; 8 bases line up with TRBD2. This CDR3 spans 13 amino acids. J was trimmed by 4 bases and V by 6 bases; bases with no gene match: 3. The CDR3 DNA reads as TGTGCCAGCAGCGGGGGGGCGTCAGATACGCAGTATTTT. As protein: CASSGGASDTQYF.

The chain has TRBV6-5 and TRBJ1-3; D is uncertain. V was trimmed by 8 bases and J by 0 bases, leaving 8 bases between them. The CDR3 has 13 residues. The germline CDR1 and CDR2 sequences are MNHEY and SVGAGI. The CDR3 protein is CASSYSSGNTIYF. CDR3 in DNA: TGTGCCAGCTCATATAGCTCTGGAAACACCATATATTTT.

This clonotype was seen a few times. CDR3 nucleotide sequence: TGTGCCAGCAGCTTAGTTGGCGGGGGAGGTACAGATACGCAGTATTTT. It is translated as CASSLVGGGGTDTQYF. V and J are TRBV7-3 and TRBJ2-3, with 7 positions matching TRBD2. The CDR3 length is 16 residues. CDR1 and CDR2 from the germline V gene are SGHTA and FQGTGA. Trimming took 2 bases from V and 3 from J; bases not matched to a gene: 8.

A few counts support this clonotype. The V and J genes are TRBV4-1 and TRBJ2-1; no clear D gene. The V end was cut by 2 bases, the J end by 9 bases, with 11 bases between. The CDR3 consists of 13 residues. Germline CDR1 is MGHRA and CDR2 is YSYEKL. CDR3 in amino acids: CASSQWVGFEQFF. DNA of the CDR3: TGCGCCAGCAGCCAATGGGTGGGGTTTGAGCAGTTCTTC.

CDR3 region: CSGGQPPTDTQYF. Written as DNA, the CDR3 is TGCAGCGGGGGACAGCCTCCCACAGATACGCAGTATTTT. The rearrangement uses TRBV29-1 and TRBJ2-3; 7 bases match TRBD1. V gave up 7 bases and J gave up 2 bases; unmatched junction bases: 6. Germline CDR1 reads SQVTM; CDR2 reads ANQGSEA. This CDR3 contains 13 residues.

V usage is TRBV20-1 and J usage is TRBJ2-7; perhaps TRBD1 as D (6 bases). V was trimmed by 6 bases and J by 2 bases, leaving 14 bases between them. Per germline, CDR1 DFQATT and CDR2 SNEGSKA (reference sequence). The CDR3 contains 13 residues. DNA for the CDR3: TGCAGTGCCTTAACAGGGACCCCCTACGAGCAGTACTTC. Residues: CSALTGTPYEQYF.

The V gene is TRBV18, the J gene TRBJ1-1; D perhaps matches TRBD1 (5 bases). Trimming cost V 6 bases and J 3 bases, with 14 bases left between them. Germline V lookup: CDR1 KGHSH, CDR2 LQKENI. The CDR3 is 14 residues long. The CDR3 is CASSRMGRHTEAFF. CDR3 nucleotide sequence: TGTGCCAGCTCCCGGATGGGGCGGCACACTGAAGCTTTCTTT.

This clonotype was picked up a small number of times. This chain uses TRBV10-3 with TRBJ2-1; 13 nucleotides agree with TRBD2. Germline V gives CDR1 ENHRY, CDR2 SYGVKD. CDR3 size: 14 residues. V lost 6 bases to trimming and J lost 6 bases; unmatched junction nucleotides: 2. The CDR3 region is CAIRLAGGRNEQFF. CDR3 in DNA: TGTGCCATCAGACTAGCGGGGGGGCGCAATGAGCAGTTCTTC.

The chain joins TRBV7-9 to TRBJ1-1; a possible D gene is TRBD1 (5 bases). Germline CDR1 is SEHNR and CDR2 is FQNEAQ (reference sequence). Trimming removed 0 bases at V and 4 bases at J, with 15 bases between. The CDR3 is 16 residues long. The CDR3 sequence is CASSLAPTLRGTEAFF. CDR3 sequence (DNA): TGTGCCAGCAGCTTAGCACCCACTCTAAGGGGCACTGAAGCTTTCTTT.

This sequence joins TRBV9 and TRBJ1-2; 8 nucleotides agree with TRBD1. The germline V gene has CDR1 SGDLS and CDR2 YYNGEE. The CDR3 consists of 14 residues. V gave up 0 bases and J gave up 8 bases; unmatched junction bases: 6. The CDR3 DNA follows: TGTGCCAGCAGCGTAGAAGCCAGGGGGCGAGGCTACACCTTC. This sequence encodes CASSVEARGRGYTF.

The chain has TRBV12-3 or TRBV12-4 and TRBJ1-2; 7 bases are shared with TRBD1. This CDR3 spans 13 amino acids. The V gene end was trimmed by 5 bases and the J gene end by 12 bases; junction bases not matched to a gene: 12. The CDR3 protein is CASSGTVPPGHTF. CDR3 DNA sequence: TGTGCCAGCAGTGGGACAGTCCCTCCCGGGCACACCTTC.

J is TRBJ2-7 and V is TRBV20-1, with D possibly being TRBD2 (6 bases). This CDR3 is built from 16 residues. The V gene lost 0 bases and the J gene lost 5 bases, with 20 bases spanning the gap. In germline, CDR1 is DFQATT, CDR2 SNEGSKA (reference sequence). This CDR3 is CSARDSNHKGGDEQYF. CDR3 coding DNA: TGCAGTGCTAGAGACTCGAATCACAAGGGCGGGGACGAGCAGTACTTC.

This rearrangement joins TRBV7-3 to TRBJ2-5, with 9 bases fitting TRBD2. The ends lost 0 bases at V and 7 bases at J; junction bases unmatched: 6. CDR3 length equals 15 residues. Germline lookup yields CDR1 SGHTA and CDR2 FQGTGA. Written as DNA, the CDR3 is TGTGCCAGCAGCTTAACGCCTAGCGGGGTCGGGACCCAGTACTTC. It is translated as CASSLTPSGVGTQYF. The complete variable domain, with remaining parts taken from reference TRBV7-3 and TRBJ2-5, reads GAGVSQTPSNKVTEKGKYVELRCDPISGHTALYWYRQSLGQGPEFLIYFQGTGAADDSGLPNDRFFAVRPEGSVSTLKIQRTERGDSAVYLCASSLTPSGVGTQYFGPGTRLLVL.

J is TRBJ1-1 and V is TRBV12-3 or TRBV12-4; D is unclear. The V end was cut by 3 bases, the J end by 3 bases, with 17 bases between. CDR3 length: 16 residues. The CDR3 is CASSFGLGVADTEAFF. In nucleotides, the CDR3 is TGTGCCAGCAGTTTTGGCCTTGGGGTCGCAGACACTGAAGCTTTCTTT.

This clonotype has only one observation. V and J are TRBV20-1 and TRBJ1-1; D is undetermined. Deletions cut 1 base from V and 3 bases from J, with 9 bases between. Germline V gene lookup returns CDR1 DFQATT and CDR2 SNEGSKA (reference sequence). This CDR3 comprises 13 residues. DNA of the CDR3: TGCAGTGCTAGAGCGGGGTGGGACACTGAAGCTTTCTTT. Protein sequence: CSARAGWDTEAFF.

The chain recombines TRBV10-2 with TRBJ1-1; TRBD1 is a possible D gene (5 bases). The CDR3 is 13 residues long. The germline gives CDR1 WSHSY, CDR2 SAAADI. V was trimmed by 7 bases and J by 1 base, leaving 10 bases between them. Here the CDR3 DNA reads TGCGCCAGCATCCCAGGGACGAACACTGAAGCTTTCTTT. Its translation: CASIPGTNTEAFF.

This clonotype turned up a few times. The chain links TRBV6-5 to TRBJ2-6; D might be TRBD1 (6 bases). The germline V gene has CDR1 MNHEY and CDR2 SVGAGI. The CDR3 length is 18 residues. Trimming cost V 5 bases and J 0 bases, with 17 bases left between them. The CDR3 is CASSQRQGSYSGANVLTF. The CDR3 DNA sequence: TGTGCCAGCAGTCAACGGCAGGGGTCCTACTCTGGGGCCAACGTCCTGACTTTC.

This clonotype was seen a handful of times. The rearrangement links TRBV18 to TRBJ1-2, with 8 positions matching TRBD1. The germline V gene encodes CDR1 KGHSH and CDR2 LQKENI. V was clipped by 4 bases and J by 3 bases; unmatched bases: 1. The length of the CDR3 is 13 residues. The chain's CDR3 is CASSQQGDYGYTF. The DNA of the CDR3 is TGTGCCAGCTCACAACAGGGGGACTATGGCTACACCTTC.

At least ten counts were recorded for this clonotype. The chain couples TRBV12-3 or TRBV12-4 to TRBJ2-1; D gene ambiguous. The germline V and J ends were trimmed by 4 bases and 6 bases, with 13 bases remaining between them. The CDR3 is made up of 14 amino acids. The CDR3 DNA reads as TGTGCCAGCAGTTACTATCCCGCCCTCAATGAGCAGTTCTTC. It yields the protein CASSYYPALNEQFF.

The rearrangement joins TRBV27 to TRBJ2-7; 9 bases line up with TRBD1. This CDR3 comprises 14 residues. CDR1 and CDR2 (germline): MNHEY, SMNVEV (reference sequence). Germline trimming cut 0 bases from V and 9 bases from J; bases unmatched to any gene: 6. The CDR3 nucleotides read TGTGCCAGCAGTTTATCCCCGACAGGGGGTATGCAGTACGTC. Protein: CASSLSPTGGMQYV.

This clonotype was seen only a few times. The CDR3 region is CASSLGRAQDGQYF. The DNA for the CDR3 is TGTGCCAGCAGCTTGGGGCGGGCGCAAGACGGGCAGTACTTC. This chain uses TRBV7-3 with TRBJ2-7; the D call may be TRBD1 or TRBD2 (5 bases each). This CDR3 spans 14 amino acids. The V gene lost 3 bases and the J gene lost 9 bases, with 18 bases spanning the gap. Germline assignment: CDR1 SGHTA and CDR2 FQGTGA.

The chain carries TRBV5-5 and TRBJ1-5, with 7 bases lining up with TRBD1. V dropped 0 bases and J dropped 4; count of bases not matched to a gene: 7. CDR1 is SGHKS and CDR2 is YYEKEE in the germline V gene (reference sequence). The CDR3 length is 16 residues. CDR3 residues: CASSLGQGPLNQPQHF. CDR3 coding DNA: TGTGCCAGCAGCTTGGGACAGGGTCCCCTTAATCAGCCCCAGCATTTT.

This clonotype was seen at least ten times. The chain has TRBV7-2 and TRBJ2-2, with D perhaps being TRBD1 or TRBD2 (5 bases each). This CDR3 region has 16 residues. Germline V lookup: CDR1 SGHTA, CDR2 FQGNSA. V lost 5 bases to trimming and J lost 0 bases, with 13 bases between them. In nucleotides, the CDR3 is TGTGCCAGCAGCCGACGGGACCGAGCGAACACCGGGGAGCTGTTTTTT. Translated, it gives CASSRRDRANTGELFF.

At least ten counts were recorded for this clonotype. The rearrangement links TRBV7-9 to TRBJ2-3; 9 nucleotides line up with TRBD1. With V trimmed by 5 bases and J by 2 bases, 2 bases remained unmatched. CDR3 length: 14 residues. In germline, CDR1 is SEHNR, CDR2 FQNEAQ (reference sequence). The CDR3 coding sequence is TGTGCCAGCAGCGGACAGGGGTACACAGATACGCAGTATTTT. It yields the protein CASSGQGYTDTQYF. Drawing the rest from reference TRBV7-9 and TRBJ2-3, the complete variable domain is DTGVSQNPRHKITKRGQNVTFRCDPISEHNRLYWYRQTLGQGPEFLTYFQNEAQLEKSRLLSDRFSAERPKGSFSTLEIQRTEQGDSAMYLCASSGQGYTDTQYFGPGTRLTVL.

There are a few counts of this clonotype. The rearrangement uses TRBV4-1 and TRBJ2-1; D may be TRBD2 (6 bases). Deletions cut 0 bases from V and 8 bases from J, with 8 bases between. Germline assignment: CDR1 MGHRA and CDR2 YSYEKL. This CDR3 contains 13 residues. CDR3 in DNA: TGCGCCAGCAGCCAAGAGAGCGGGTATGAGCAGTTCTTC. Encoded protein: CASSQESGYEQFF.

This chain uses TRBV5-1 with TRBJ2-2; TRBD1 matches 9 bases. Germline lookup yields CDR1 SGHRS and CDR2 YFSETQ. V lost 6 bases, J lost 4 bases, and 13 bases stayed unmatched. The length of the CDR3 is 17 residues. CDR3 region: CASNSGQGDTITGELFF. The DNA for the CDR3 is TGCGCCAGCAACTCGGGACAGGGCGACACAATCACCGGGGAGCTGTTTTTT.

This clonotype was seen a handful of times. V gene TRBV10-3 combines with J gene TRBJ1-5; D remains ambiguous. The V end was cut by 0 bases, the J end by 6 bases, with 9 bases between. Per the germline V gene, CDR1 is ENHRY and CDR2 is SYGVKD. CDR3 length: 14 residues. CDR3 nucleotides: TGTGCCATCAGTGAGTCGGATCAGTCTCAGCCCCAGCATTTT. This encodes CAISESDQSQPQHF.

Many counts were recorded for this clonotype. V usage is TRBV6-5 and J usage is TRBJ1-1, with D hard to call. Germline V gives CDR1 MNHEY, CDR2 SVGAGI. V lost 2 bases to trimming and J lost 7 bases, with 11 bases between them. The CDR3 is 13 residues long. This CDR3 reads CASSYDWSREAFF. The CDR3 DNA reads as TGTGCCAGCAGTTACGACTGGTCTCGTGAAGCTTTCTTT.

The V gene is TRBV5-1, the J gene TRBJ1-1, with TRBD1 matching over 8 bases. The CDR3 spans 15 residues. The ends lost 1 base at V and 8 bases at J; junction bases unmatched: 10. CDR1 and CDR2 from the germline V gene are SGHRS and YFSETQ. The CDR3 here is CASSLRPTGATEAFF. The CDR3 nucleotides read TGCGCCAGCAGCTTGAGGCCGACAGGGGCCACCGAAGCTTTCTTT.

CDR3 loop: CASSYSIATQYF. The DNA for the CDR3 is TGTGCCAGCAGTTACTCGATAGCAACCCAGTACTTC. V and J are TRBV6-2 or TRBV6-3 and TRBJ2-5; D not resolved. There are 12 residues in the CDR3. Between the trimmed V and J ends, which lost 0 bases and 8 bases, there was a span of 7 bases. Germline V CDR1 and CDR2: MNHEY, SVGEGT.

This sequence joins TRBV9 and TRBJ2-7, with D possibly TRBD1 on 7 matching bases. Trimming removed 4 bases from V and 3 bases from J, with 11 bases in between. From germline, CDR1 is SGDLS and CDR2 YYNGEE. The CDR3 is 13 residues long. CDR3 residues: CASSPGGNYEQYV. DNA of the CDR3: TGTGCCAGCAGCCCAGGGGGGAACTACGAGCAGTACGTC.

This clonotype appeared a few times. The V and J genes are TRBV18 and TRBJ2-2, with no clear D. Looked up from germline, CDR1 is KGHSH and CDR2 is LQKENI. CDR3 size: 16 residues. Trimming left V 3 bases short and J 1 base short, with 12 bases between. CDR3 bases: TGTGCCAGCTCACCCCCAAGGACCTGGAACACCGGGGAGCTGTTTTTT. Translated, it gives CASSPPRTWNTGELFF. The full variable domain, rest sourced from reference TRBV18 and TRBJ2-2, is NAGVMQNPRHLVRRRGQEARLRCSPMKGHSHVYWYRQLPEEGLKFMVYLQKENIIDESGMPKERFSAEFPKEGPSILRIQQVVRGDSAAYFCASSPPRTWNTGELFFGEGSRLTVL.